These 14 T cell receptor beta chains share one sample of origin, sequenced in a study of blood T cell repertoires in COVID-19. Sequenced by immunoSEQ multiplex PCR; TCRdb stores in-frame clones only, minus some. The sample has about 370,000 clones, more than 70% seen once. Material: peripheral blood. These receptors were taken from a woman in her 30s with COVID-19, enrolled during active disease.

The chain carries TRBV5-1 and TRBJ1-1, with 7 bases fitting TRBD1. J gave up 8 bases and V 4 bases, and 8 bases lay outside the gene matches. Per germline, CDR1 SGHRS and CDR2 YFSETQ. This CDR3 comprises 13 residues. The CDR3 loop is CASSRGQFTEAFF. Written as DNA, the CDR3 is TGCGCCAGCAGCAGGGGACAGTTTACAGAAGCTTTCTTT. Complete variable domain (other parts from reference TRBV5-1 and TRBJ1-1): KAGVTQTPRYLIKTRGQQVTLSCSPISGHRSVSWYQQTPGQGLQFLFEYFSETQRNKGNFPGRFSGRQFSNSRSEMNVSTLELGDSALYLCASSRGQFTEAFFGQGTRLTVV.

The chain uses TRBV27 and TRBJ2-1, with 11 nucleotides matching TRBD2. Trimming at V came to 3 bases and at J to 3 bases, leaving 7 bases not matched to a gene. Germline CDR1 is MNHEY and CDR2 is SMNVEV (reference sequence). This CDR3 comprises 17 residues. The CDR3: CASSFLSGGAFYNEQFF. The CDR3 DNA reads as TGTGCCAGCAGTTTCCTTAGCGGGGGGGCCTTCTACAATGAGCAGTTCTTC.

The chain carries TRBV7-9 and TRBJ1-4; D is undetermined. CDR1 and CDR2 (germline): SEHNR, FQNEAQ (reference sequence). Trimming stripped 1 base from V and 5 bases from J, with 11 bases between. The CDR3 extends over 15 amino acids. As DNA, the CDR3 is TGTGCCAGCAGCTTAGACGGGAGACTGAATGAAAAACTGTTTTTT. This translates into CASSLDGRLNEKLFF.

This clone was recorded only once. The rearrangement links TRBV18 to TRBJ1-1; 7 bases map to TRBD1. The V segment lost 4 bases and the J segment 4 bases; nucleotides outside the gene matches: 3. Germline V lookup: CDR1 KGHSH, CDR2 LQKENI. The CDR3 consists of 13 residues. Here the CDR3 DNA reads TGTGCCAGCTCACAACAGGGGCGCACTGAAGCTTTCTTT. As protein: CASSQQGRTEAFF. The whole variable domain, filled in from reference TRBV18 and TRBJ1-1, reads NAGVMQNPRHLVRRRGQEARLRCSPMKGHSHVYWYRQLPEEGLKFMVYLQKENIIDESGMPKERFSAEFPKEGPSILRIQQVVRGDSAAYFCASSQQGRTEAFFGQGTRLTVV.

This chain links TRBV18 with TRBJ1-3; 7 bases are shared with TRBD1. The CDR3 contains 15 residues. Trimming removed 5 bases from V and 4 bases from J; junction bases left unmatched: 8. CDR1 and CDR2 (germline): KGHSH, LQKENI. CDR3 in DNA: TGTGCCAGCTCATCAACAGGGGACAGCGGAAACACCATATATTTT. Amino acids: CASSSTGDSGNTIYF. Looking up the rest from reference TRBV18 and TRBJ1-3 gives the full variable domain: NAGVMQNPRHLVRRRGQEARLRCSPMKGHSHVYWYRQLPEEGLKFMVYLQKENIIDESGMPKERFSAEFPKEGPSILRIQQVVRGDSAAYFCASSSTGDSGNTIYFGEGSWLTVV.

V is TRBV5-1 and J is TRBJ2-1, with TRBD2 matching over 11 bases. There are 16 residues in the CDR3. In germline, CDR1 is SGHRS, CDR2 YFSETQ. The V segment lost 0 bases and the J segment 6 bases; nucleotides outside the gene matches: 5. The CDR3 protein is CASSLAGLAGGNEQFF. The CDR3 nucleotides are TGCGCCAGCAGCTTGGCTGGGCTAGCGGGAGGCAATGAGCAGTTCTTC.

For the CDR3, the DNA is TGTGCCAGCAGAAGGACAGGGACCGGGAGGGGCTACACCTTC. Translating gives CASRRTGTGRGYTF. The V call is TRBV28, the J call TRBJ1-2; 8 bases line up with TRBD1. Germline assignment: CDR1 MDHEN and CDR2 SYDVKM. The CDR3 contains 14 residues. V dropped 6 bases and J dropped 8; count of bases not matched to a gene: 11.

The J gene is TRBJ2-7, the V gene TRBV7-8, with 8 nucleotides matching TRBD2. The germline V gene encodes CDR1 SGHVS and CDR2 FQNEAQ. This CDR3 has 13 amino acids. J was trimmed by 3 bases and V by 11 bases; bases with no gene match: 9. The CDR3 protein is CAVDSGSNYEQYV. In DNA form, the CDR3 reads TGTGCCGTAGACAGCGGGAGTAACTACGAGCAGTACGTC.

J is TRBJ1-2 and V is TRBV7-6; 8 bases map to TRBD1. In germline, CDR1 is SGHVS, CDR2 FNYEAQ. J gave up 8 bases and V 5 bases, and 7 bases lay outside the gene matches. The CDR3 is made up of 13 amino acids. This CDR3 is CASSPSTGVGYTF. CDR3 sequence (DNA): TGTGCCAGCAGCCCTTCGACAGGGGTCGGCTACACCTTC. Complete variable domain (other parts from reference TRBV7-6 and TRBJ1-2): GAGVSQSPRYKVTKRGQDVALRCDPISGHVSLYWYRQALGQGPEFLTYFNYEAQQDKSGLPNDRFSAERPEGSISTLTIQRTEQRDSAMYRCASSPSTGVGYTFGSGTRLTVV.

The chain couples TRBV27 to TRBJ2-7; a weak D match, TRBD1 (6 bases). V was shortened by 2 bases and J by 0 bases, with 8 bases between the two germline ends. CDR1 and CDR2 (germline): MNHEY, SMNVEV (reference sequence). This CDR3 contains 14 residues. The CDR3 is CASSLRTASYEQYF. The CDR3 nucleotides read TGTGCCAGCAGTTTACGGACAGCCTCCTACGAGCAGTACTTC.

This chain connects TRBV19 to TRBJ2-7; D gene uncertain. V was cut by 5 bases and J by 5 bases, with 10 bases left in between. Germline lookup yields CDR1 LNHDA and CDR2 SQIVND (reference sequence). CDR3 size: 12 residues. The CDR3 DNA reads TGTGCCAGTAGTCTTTCCAACAACGAGCAGTACTTC. Its protein is CASSLSNNEQYF.

The J gene is TRBJ2-1, the V gene TRBV3-1 (or the pseudogene TRBV3-2); 11 bases are a match to TRBD2. This CDR3 spans 17 amino acids. The ends lost 1 base at V and 4 bases at J; junction bases unmatched: 6. Germline loops: CDR1 LGHDT, CDR2 YNNKEL (reference sequence). The CDR3 bases are TGTGCCAGCAGCCAAGGGATAGGGACTAGCGGTTACAATGAGCAGTTCTTC. It yields the protein CASSQGIGTSGYNEQFF.

This chain connects TRBV25-1 to TRBJ2-3, with unresolved D. Germline values: CDR1 MGHDK, CDR2 SYGVNS. The CDR3 has 16 amino acids. V gave up 6 bases and J gave up 2 bases, with 18 bases separating them. CDR3 protein: CASSPLAAANTDTQYF. The CDR3, as DNA: TGTGCCAGCAGCCCCCTGGCAGCAGCGAACACAGATACGCAGTATTTT.

The chain has TRBV7-9 and TRBJ1-1; D ambiguous. V was cut by 0 bases and J by 4 bases, with 18 bases left in between. The CDR3 covers 17 residues. Per germline, CDR1 SEHNR and CDR2 FQNEAQ (reference sequence). The CDR3 reads CASSLALSSSRSTEAFF. The DNA for the CDR3 is TGTGCCAGCAGCTTAGCGCTAAGCTCCTCACGGAGCACTGAAGCTTTCTTT.